Shown below are 4 T cell receptor beta chains from a single sample sequenced in a study of blood T cell repertoires in COVID-19. Data came from immunoSEQ multiplex PCR; TCRdb stores just in-frame clones and leaves some out. The table has 140,000 to 150,000 clones, around 84% seen once. The sample consisted of peripheral blood. These receptors were collected from a man between 60 and 75 years old with active or convalescent COVID-19.

This rearrangement joins TRBV2 to TRBJ2-1; no clear D gene. V lost 4 bases, J lost 9 bases, and 4 bases lay in between. The CDR3 consists of 10 residues. Germline V CDR1 and CDR2: SNHLY, FYNNEI. The CDR3 coding sequence is TGTGCCAGCAGTGCGGGTGAGCAGTTCTTC. Amino acid sequence: CASSAGEQFF.

Only one count was recorded for this clone. V and J are TRBV11-3 and TRBJ1-2; 7 nucleotides agree with TRBD1. CDR3 length equals 15 residues. V lost 3 bases and J lost 6; bases outside the gene matches: 10. Germline CDR1 reads SGHNT; CDR2 reads YENEEA. Written as DNA, the CDR3 is TGTGCCAGCAGCTTGAGACAGGGATTTATCCATGGCTACACCTTC. Its protein product is CASSLRQGFIHGYTF.

This sequence joins TRBV18 and TRBJ1-1; D possibly corresponds to TRBD1 (5 bases). The CDR3 length is 16 residues. V lost 0 bases and J 1 base, leaving 12 bases between the germline ends. Germline V gene lookup returns CDR1 KGHSH and CDR2 LQKENI. The CDR3 region is CASSPPDPGPNTEAFF. The CDR3 coding sequence is TGTGCCAGCTCACCACCGGATCCAGGGCCGAACACTGAAGCTTTCTTT. Combining the CDR3 with reference TRBV18 and TRBJ1-1 gives the whole variable domain NAGVMQNPRHLVRRRGQEARLRCSPMKGHSHVYWYRQLPEEGLKFMVYLQKENIIDESGMPKERFSAEFPKEGPSILRIQQVVRGDSAAYFCASSPPDPGPNTEAFFGQGTRLTVV.

The chain is built from TRBV7-6 and TRBJ1-5; D is ambiguous. The CDR3 consists of 13 residues. V lost 0 bases, J lost 4 bases, and 4 bases lay in between. Germline V gene data show CDR1 as SGHVS and CDR2 as FNYEAQ. CDR3 loop: CASSLALNQPQHF. The CDR3 DNA follows: TGTGCCAGCAGCTTAGCCCTAAATCAGCCCCAGCATTTT.